This T cell receptor beta chain derives from a study of beta chain features in type 1 diabetes. The whole isolated RNA underwent reverse transcription, so sequencing captured expressed TCRB transcripts. Assay used: immunoSEQ multiplex PCR; TCRdb lists only in-frame clones, some missing. The sample comprises 200,000 to 250,000 clones, approximately 11% of which are singletons, and over 1% rests with the top ten. This clone was counted between two and nine times. CDR1 SEHNR and CDR2 FQNEAQ come from the germline V gene (reference sequence). CDR3 length: 13 residues. Trimming took off 5 bases at V and 3 bases at J, with 10 bases between the two ends.

The rearrangement joins TRBV7-9 to TRBJ1-1, with a possible D match to TRBD1 (5 bases). The receptor was derived from a man aged 18 to 30 in good health. The sample was central memory CD4+ T cells from blood. CDR3 amino acids: CASSVTGYTEAFF. As DNA, the CDR3 is TGTGCCAGCAGCGTCACAGGATACACTGAAGCTTTCTTT. The full variable domain, completed using reference TRBV7-9 and TRBJ1-1, is DTGVSQNPRHKITKRGQNVTFRCDPISEHNRLYWYRQTLGQGPEFLTYFQNEAQLEKSRLLSDRFSAERPKGSFSTLEIQRTEQGDSAMYLCASSVTGYTEAFFGQGTRLTVV.